This T cell receptor beta chain stems from a study of cytomegalovirus exposure and HLA in healthy donors. Researchers ran the PCR with 60 Vbeta and 13 Jbeta primers. Assay used: immunoSEQ multiplex PCR; TCRdb lists only in-frame clones, some missing. The sample includes approximately 160,000 clones, 84% of them seen just once. Findings of the study overall: In an earlier analysis, productive rearrangement rates for most beta V segments clustered near 87% or 30%.

In regard to this clone: The antigen is undetermined.

Trimming removed 5 bases at V and 2 bases at J, with 13 bases between. The germline gives CDR1 MNHEY, CDR2 SVGAGI. This CDR3 has 14 residues. Sequenced input: PBMCs. This receptor was identified in a boy aged 2-9 years in good health and CMV-seronegative. The rearrangement links TRBV6-5 to TRBJ2-7, with D maybe TRBD1 (5 bases). The CDR3 is CASSTFRDTYEQYF. The CDR3 DNA sequence: TGTGCCAGCAGTACATTCAGGGATACCTACGAGCAGTACTTC.